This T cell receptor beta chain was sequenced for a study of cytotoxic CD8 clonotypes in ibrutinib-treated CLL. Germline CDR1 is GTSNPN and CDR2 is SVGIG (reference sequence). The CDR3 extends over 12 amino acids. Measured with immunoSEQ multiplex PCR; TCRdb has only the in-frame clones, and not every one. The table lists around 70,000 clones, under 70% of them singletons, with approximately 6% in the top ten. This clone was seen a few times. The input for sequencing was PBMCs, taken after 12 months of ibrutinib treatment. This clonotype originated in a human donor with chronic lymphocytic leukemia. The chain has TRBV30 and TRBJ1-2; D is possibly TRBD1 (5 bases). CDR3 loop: CGGRGVKYGYTF. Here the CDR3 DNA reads TGTGGCGGGCGGGGGGTAAAGTATGGCTACACCTTC. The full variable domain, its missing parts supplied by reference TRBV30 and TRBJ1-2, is SQTIHQWPATLVQPVGSPLSLECTVEGTSNPNLYWYRQAAGRGLQLLFYSVGIGQISSEVPQNLSASRPQDRQFILSSKKLLLSDSGFYLCGGRGVKYGYTFGSGTRLTVV.